The rows below give T cell receptor beta chains drawn from one sample of a study of blood T cells in healthy people across ages. TCRdb analysed the 5' RACE reads with MiXCR anew, one entry per CDR3 protein. The sample records approximately 2,000,000 distinct CDR3 sequences, 30% to 40% being singletons. The source material was blood. These TCRs come from a human donor in good health. The CDR3 runs from the conserved cysteine through the conserved F or W. The order of the fields is clone size, J gene, D gene, V gene, CDR3 DNA, CDR3 protein. A D gene is named only where the DNA matches it firmly. Clone sizes are given selectively: once, few, many, or a class where the clone is expanded.

abundance: few
j_gene: TRBJ2-5
d_gene: TRBD2
v_gene: TRBV10-3
CDR3nt: TGTGCCATCCGGGGGGAGGGGGAGACCCAGTACTTC
CDR3aa: CAIRGEGETQYF

abundance: once
j_gene: TRBJ1-1
d_gene: -
v_gene: TRBV7-3
CDR3nt: TGTGCCAGCGGAACTGATCTGAACACTGAAGCTTTCTTT
CDR3aa: CASGTDLNTEAFF

abundance: many
j_gene: TRBJ2-7
d_gene: -
v_gene: TRBV6-5
CDR3nt: TGTGCCAGCACGTTTTTTGGGGAGCAGTACTTC
CDR3aa: CASTFFGEQYF

abundance: few
j_gene: TRBJ2-5
d_gene: -
v_gene: TRBV6-5
CDR3nt: TGTGCCAGCAGCTTAGACAGAGTGGGGACCCAGTACTTC
CDR3aa: CASSLDRVGTQYF

abundance: once
j_gene: TRBJ2-7
d_gene: TRBD2
v_gene: TRBV28
CDR3nt: TGTGCCGGCGCGTCGGGCCTGACTAGCGGGAGGCCCAACTACGAGCAGTACTTC
CDR3aa: CAGASGLTSGRPNYEQYF

abundance: few
j_gene: TRBJ2-1
d_gene: -
v_gene: TRBV24-1
CDR3nt: TGTGCCACCAGTGATTTGATGGGCGGTGAGCAGTTCTTC
CDR3aa: CATSDLMGGEQFF

abundance: -
j_gene: TRBJ2-2
d_gene: -
v_gene: TRBV2
CDR3nt: TGTGCCAGCAGTTTAAACTGGAACACCGGGGAGCTGTTTTTT
CDR3aa: CASSLNWNTGELFF

abundance: once
j_gene: TRBJ2-4
d_gene: -
v_gene: TRBV25-1
CDR3nt: TGTACCAGCAGTGAATATAATAAGCAGTACTTC
CDR3aa: CTSSEYNKQYF

abundance: -
j_gene: TRBJ2-3
d_gene: -
v_gene: TRBV20-1
CDR3nt: TGCAGTGCTAGAGATCCCCAGCGTGCACCAGATACGCAGTATTTT
CDR3aa: CSARDPQRAPDTQYF

abundance: -
j_gene: TRBJ2-1
d_gene: -
v_gene: TRBV6-2/TRBV6-3
CDR3nt: TGTGCCAGCAGTTACCCGGCAAACAATGAGCAGTTCTTC
CDR3aa: CASSYPANNEQFF

abundance: -
j_gene: TRBJ2-7
d_gene: -
v_gene: TRBV12-3/TRBV12-4
CDR3nt: TGTGCCAGCAGTCTCGACTGGGAGACCCCCTACGAGCAGTACTTC
CDR3aa: CASSLDWETPYEQYF

abundance: -
j_gene: TRBJ2-1
d_gene: TRBD1
v_gene: TRBV14
CDR3nt: TGTGCCAGCAGCCAAAGGCGGTGGACAGGGTTGGGGGTATCCCACAATGAGCAGTTCTTC
CDR3aa: CASSQRRWTGLGVSHNEQFF

abundance: -
j_gene: TRBJ1-4
d_gene: -
v_gene: TRBV7-2
CDR3nt: TGTGCCAGCAGCCGGATTAACACTAATGAAAAACTGTTTTTT
CDR3aa: CASSRINTNEKLFF

abundance: -
j_gene: TRBJ2-3
d_gene: -
v_gene: TRBV20-1
CDR3nt: TGCAGTGCTAGTTGGAGGGGCGCGAGCACAGATACGCAGTATTTT
CDR3aa: CSASWRGASTDTQYF

abundance: -
j_gene: TRBJ1-5
d_gene: -
v_gene: TRBV5-1
CDR3nt: TGCGCCAGCAGCGTTGGAGATACGGCGCTCAACCAGCCCCAGCATTTT
CDR3aa: CASSVGDTALNQPQHF

abundance: -
j_gene: TRBJ1-1
d_gene: -
v_gene: TRBV12-3/TRBV12-4
CDR3nt: TGTGCCAGCAGCCCCCCAAGGGCCATGAACACTGAAGCTTTCTTT
CDR3aa: CASSPPRAMNTEAFF

abundance: -
j_gene: TRBJ2-5
d_gene: TRBD2
v_gene: TRBV12-3/TRBV12-4
CDR3nt: TGTGCCAGCAGTTTACCCAGACTAGCTCCTATCCAAGAGACCCAGTACTTC
CDR3aa: CASSLPRLAPIQETQYF

abundance: -
j_gene: TRBJ1-1
d_gene: TRBD1
v_gene: TRBV20-1
CDR3nt: TGCAGTGCCAGACCTGACAGGGACACTGAAGCTTTCTTT
CDR3aa: CSARPDRDTEAFF

abundance: few
j_gene: TRBJ2-7
d_gene: -
v_gene: TRBV29-1
CDR3nt: TGCAGCGTTGTGGGCAGCTATTACGAGCAGTACTTC
CDR3aa: CSVVGSYYEQYF

abundance: -
j_gene: TRBJ1-2
d_gene: TRBD1
v_gene: TRBV7-2
CDR3nt: TGTGCCAGCAGCTTAGCCAAGACAGGGGAGGATGGCTACACCTTC
CDR3aa: CASSLAKTGEDGYTF

abundance: few
j_gene: TRBJ1-2
d_gene: -
v_gene: TRBV20-1
CDR3nt: TGCAGTGCTCCTTTAACAGTATCTGGCTACACCTTC
CDR3aa: CSAPLTVSGYTF

abundance: -
j_gene: TRBJ1-1
d_gene: TRBD1
v_gene: TRBV29-1
CDR3nt: TGCAGCGTTGTCAACAGGGGAGTCGCTGAAGCTTTCTTT
CDR3aa: CSVVNRGVAEAFF

abundance: -
j_gene: TRBJ1-5
d_gene: TRBD1
v_gene: TRBV19
CDR3nt: TGTGCCAGTAGTCCCCAGGGGGCGAGCAATCAGCCCCAGCATTTT
CDR3aa: CASSPQGASNQPQHF

abundance: few
j_gene: TRBJ1-1
d_gene: -
v_gene: TRBV12-3/TRBV12-4
CDR3nt: TGTGCCAGCACCCTGGACAGGAACACTGAAGCTTTCTTT
CDR3aa: CASTLDRNTEAFF

abundance: -
j_gene: TRBJ1-5
d_gene: -
v_gene: TRBV6-6
CDR3nt: TGTGCCAGCACTTACGGGGGGCGGGAGCCCCAGCATTTT
CDR3aa: CASTYGGREPQHF

abundance: -
j_gene: TRBJ2-1
d_gene: TRBD1
v_gene: TRBV20-1
CDR3nt: TGCAGTGCTAGGAGGACAGGGGGCTACAATGAGCAGTTCTTC
CDR3aa: CSARRTGGYNEQFF

abundance: -
j_gene: TRBJ2-7
d_gene: -
v_gene: TRBV24-1
CDR3nt: TGTGCCACCAGTGATTATGACAGACCCACCTACGAGCAGTACTTC
CDR3aa: CATSDYDRPTYEQYF

abundance: once
j_gene: TRBJ2-7
d_gene: TRBD2
v_gene: TRBV28
CDR3nt: TGTGTGTCTCTAGCGGGGGGGTCCTACGAGCAGTACTTC
CDR3aa: CVSLAGGSYEQYF

abundance: once
j_gene: TRBJ1-2
d_gene: -
v_gene: TRBV5-1
CDR3nt: TGCGCCAGCGGCTTAACCACAGGATCTGGTGGCTACACCTTC
CDR3aa: CASGLTTGSGGYTF

abundance: -
j_gene: TRBJ2-6
d_gene: -
v_gene: TRBV28
CDR3nt: TGTGCCAGCAGCCAAACCGGCTCTGGGGCCAACGTCCCGACTTTC
CDR3aa: CASSQTGSGANVPTF

abundance: once
j_gene: TRBJ1-1
d_gene: -
v_gene: TRBV12-3/TRBV12-4
CDR3nt: TGTGCCAGCAGTTTTAGGGAACGCAGGGACACTGAAGCTTTCTTT
CDR3aa: CASSFRERRDTEAFF

abundance: -
j_gene: TRBJ1-1
d_gene: TRBD1
v_gene: TRBV12-3/TRBV12-4
CDR3nt: TGTGCCAGCAGTAAACCAGGGGGACGAACTGAAGCTTTCTTT
CDR3aa: CASSKPGGRTEAFF

abundance: -
j_gene: TRBJ2-2
d_gene: TRBD1
v_gene: TRBV5-1
CDR3nt: TGCGCCAGCAGCTTAACCTCTGGACAGGGATACACCGGGGAGCTGTTTTTT
CDR3aa: CASSLTSGQGYTGELFF

abundance: few
j_gene: TRBJ2-1
d_gene: -
v_gene: TRBV6-2/TRBV6-3
CDR3nt: TGTGCCAGCAGAGCCACAGACTACAATGAGCAGTTCTTC
CDR3aa: CASRATDYNEQFF

abundance: -
j_gene: TRBJ2-4
d_gene: -
v_gene: TRBV5-1
CDR3nt: TGCGCCAGCACACTTATCCCCGCCTCGGGTGAGCAGTACTTC
CDR3aa: CASTLIPASGEQYF

abundance: few
j_gene: TRBJ2-7
d_gene: -
v_gene: TRBV29-1
CDR3nt: TGCAGCGTTGCAATCAGGTCTTACGAGCAGTACTTC
CDR3aa: CSVAIRSYEQYF

abundance: few
j_gene: TRBJ1-1
d_gene: TRBD1
v_gene: TRBV6-2/TRBV6-3
CDR3nt: TGTGCCAGCAGTTATCCAATACTCGGACAGGAGGACACTGAAGCTTTCTTT
CDR3aa: CASSYPILGQEDTEAFF

abundance: -
j_gene: TRBJ2-1
d_gene: TRBD2
v_gene: TRBV2
CDR3nt: TGTGCCAGCCGCCGGACTAGCGGGGATAGTAAGCAGTTCTTC
CDR3aa: CASRRTSGDSKQFF

abundance: -
j_gene: TRBJ1-2
d_gene: -
v_gene: TRBV25-1
CDR3nt: TGTGCCAGCAGTGAATACCCAGGGAATTCTAATGGCTACACCTTC
CDR3aa: CASSEYPGNSNGYTF

abundance: -
j_gene: TRBJ2-3
d_gene: -
v_gene: TRBV24-1
CDR3nt: TGTGGAGTCCGAGGGACCTTTACAGATACGCAGTATTTT
CDR3aa: CGVRGTFTDTQYF

abundance: few
j_gene: TRBJ2-1
d_gene: -
v_gene: TRBV2
CDR3nt: TGTGCCAGCAAGGAGTCCTACAATGAGCAGTTCTTC
CDR3aa: CASKESYNEQFF

abundance: few
j_gene: TRBJ1-5
d_gene: TRBD1
v_gene: TRBV2
CDR3nt: TGTGCCAGCAGTGCGGGACAGCAGAATCAGCCCCAGCATTTT
CDR3aa: CASSAGQQNQPQHF

abundance: -
j_gene: TRBJ2-6
d_gene: -
v_gene: TRBV7-8
CDR3nt: TGTGCCAGCAGCTTATGGACGCAGTCTGGGGCCAACGTCCTGACTTTC
CDR3aa: CASSLWTQSGANVLTF

abundance: -
j_gene: TRBJ1-1
d_gene: -
v_gene: TRBV7-3
CDR3nt: TGTGCCAGCAGCTTCCAACCCCACCCGAACACTGTAGCTTTCTTT
CDR3aa: CASSFQPHPNTVAFF

abundance: many
j_gene: TRBJ1-2
d_gene: -
v_gene: TRBV12-3/TRBV12-4
CDR3nt: TGTGCCAGCAGCCTAGGACAGCGCTATGGCTACACCTTC
CDR3aa: CASSLGQRYGYTF

abundance: many
j_gene: TRBJ2-5
d_gene: TRBD2
v_gene: TRBV3-1
CDR3nt: TGTGCCAGCAGCCAAAGGGCGGGGGGAGAGACCCAGTACTTC
CDR3aa: CASSQRAGGETQYF

abundance: -
j_gene: TRBJ1-2
d_gene: -
v_gene: TRBV5-1
CDR3nt: TGCGCCAGCAGACGCGACGATTCCCCCCTCCCTTATGGCTACACCTTC
CDR3aa: CASRRDDSPLPYGYTF

abundance: few
j_gene: TRBJ2-3
d_gene: -
v_gene: TRBV7-3
CDR3nt: TGTGCCAGCAGCTTTTTGGGAGGACTTAGCACAGATACGCAGTATTTT
CDR3aa: CASSFLGGLSTDTQYF

abundance: -
j_gene: TRBJ2-7
d_gene: TRBD2
v_gene: TRBV6-1
CDR3nt: TGTGCCAGCAGTGAAGTAGGCCTAGCGGCCTACGAGCAGTACTTC
CDR3aa: CASSEVGLAAYEQYF